This T cell receptor beta chain derives from a study of blood T cell repertoires in COVID-19. Sequenced by immunoSEQ multiplex PCR; TCRdb stores in-frame clones only, minus some. The repertoire holds a few hundred thousand clones, with 65% to 85% as singletons. Enrolled through a virtual design, the participants were between about 18 and 100 years of age and came from under 30 US areas. Donors in Cohort 3 who had recovered were those with two negative PCRs, healthcare professional clearance, or resolution of their symptoms. Trimming took off 5 bases at V and 2 bases at J, with 13 bases between the two ends. The CDR3 loop spans 15 amino acids. Germline V gene lookup returns CDR1 ENHRY and CDR2 SYGVKD.

The origin of this receptor is a man between 45 and 60 years old who had recovered from COVID-19. Sequencing was carried out using PBMCs or T cells enriched from blood (not recorded which). The rearrangement joins TRBV10-3 to TRBJ1-3; D is possibly TRBD1 (6 bases). The CDR3 DNA sequence: TGTGCCATCAGTCGCGGGGGGCGGACTGGAAACACCATATATTTT. It codes for CAISRGGRTGNTIYF.